Below are 7 T cell receptor beta chains sequenced from a single sample in a study of cytomegalovirus exposure and HLA in healthy donors. PCR employed 60 Vbeta and 13 Jbeta primers. The assay was immunoSEQ multiplex PCR, and TCRdb's table has in-frame clones only and misses some. The sample lists 160,000 or so clones, 65% to 85% occurring once. The sequencing sample was made of PBMCs. The receptors shown here come from a male donor in good health and CMV-seropositive.

This clone has only one observation. In the same sample, other DNA sequences code for this CDR3. The chain employs TRBV7-2 and TRBJ2-7; TRBD2 aligns across 9 bases. Germline lookup yields CDR1 SGHTA and CDR2 FQGNSA. The J segment lost 1 base and the V segment lost 1 base, leaving 11 bases of the junction unmatched. This CDR3 is built from 18 residues. The CDR3 sequence: CASSLVASGRRGSYEQYF. As DNA, the CDR3 is TGTGCCAGCAGCTTAGTTGCCAGCGGGAGGCGGGGTTCCTACGAGCAGTACTTC.

V and J are TRBV2 and TRBJ1-5; no clear D. Trimming cost V 6 bases and J 7 bases, with 19 bases left between them. The CDR3 is made up of 15 amino acids. From germline, CDR1 is SNHLY and CDR2 FYNNEI. The CDR3 coding sequence is TGTGCCAGCAGCCCCCCTGGCGGGAACTACCAGCCCCAGCATTTT. Translated, it gives CASSPPGGNYQPQHF.

V gene TRBV25-1 combines with J gene TRBJ2-7; TRBD1 aligns across 7 bases. The CDR3 is made up of 13 amino acids. J was trimmed by 0 bases and V by 7 bases; bases with no gene match: 3. Germline lookup yields CDR1 MGHDK and CDR2 SYGVNS. CDR3 region: CASIRQGSYEQYF. For the CDR3, the DNA is TGTGCCAGCATCCGACAGGGCTCCTACGAGCAGTACTTC.

As DNA, the CDR3 is TGTGCCAGCAGCAGGGGTACCGGGGAGCTGTTTTTT. Translation gives CASSRGTGELFF. The V gene is TRBV27, the J gene TRBJ2-2; D perhaps matches TRBD1 (6 bases). The V end was cut by 6 bases, the J end by 5 bases, with 7 bases between. This CDR3 has 12 amino acids. Germline values: CDR1 MNHEY, CDR2 SMNVEV (reference sequence).

This clone has more than one count but fewer than ten. The J gene is TRBJ1-4, the V gene TRBV27, with 9 nucleotides matching TRBD1. This CDR3 has 16 residues. Germline trimming cut 0 bases from V and 7 bases from J; bases unmatched to any gene: 6. Germline V gene lookup returns CDR1 MNHEY and CDR2 SMNVEV (reference sequence). CDR3 DNA: TGTGCCAGCAGTTTATCGACAGGGGGAGGTATTGAAAAACTGTTTTTT. Its protein product is CASSLSTGGGIEKLFF.

The genes are TRBV19 and TRBJ1-2; 9 nucleotides match TRBD1. There are 12 residues in the CDR3. The germline V gene has CDR1 LNHDA and CDR2 SQIVND (reference sequence). V was clipped by 9 bases and J by 5 bases; unmatched bases: 4. The CDR3 loop is CASRDREYGYTF. Here the CDR3 DNA reads TGTGCCAGCCGGGACAGGGAATATGGCTACACCTTC.

This clone showed up just once. This chain links TRBV7-8 with TRBJ2-1; TRBD1 aligns across 8 bases. In germline, CDR1 is SGHVS, CDR2 FQNEAQ. V shed 2 bases, J shed 8 bases, and the junction held 5 bases outside the gene matches. This CDR3 contains 14 residues. CDR3 bases: TGTGCCAGCAGCTTAATAGGGGGACAGGATGAGCAGTTCTTC. It encodes CASSLIGGQDEQFF.